The rows below give T cell receptor beta chains drawn from one sample of a study of T cells after yellow fever vaccination. TCRdb called the 5' RACE reads again in MiXCR, with one record for every CDR3 protein. The sample lists a few hundred thousand distinct CDR3 sequences; 3% to 4.5% were seen once. The starting material was PBMCs, obtained 5 days after the yellow fever booster vaccination. These receptors came from a man aged 18 to 29 who received the YFV17D yellow fever vaccine. Each CDR3 is given with its conserved first and last residue. Fields, in order: J gene, V gene, D gene, CDR3 length, clone size, CDR3 protein, CDR3 DNA. D genes are given only for firm matches. Clone size is given for some rows only: seen once, a few or many times, or a class if the clone is expanded.

TRBJ2-5	TRBV3-1	TRBD2	17	-	CASSQGWTSGALETQYF	TGTGCCAGCAGCCAAGGATGGACTAGCGGGGCGCTAGAGACCCAGTACTTC
TRBJ1-5	TRBV29-1	-	13	many	CSVEEGGGQPQHF	TGCAGCGTTGAAGAAGGGGGGGGTCAGCCCCAGCATTTT
TRBJ2-1	TRBV12-3/TRBV12-4	TRBD2	16	many	CASTKGSSGSYNEQFF	TGTGCCAGCACAAAAGGGTCTAGCGGCTCCTACAATGAGCAGTTCTTC
TRBJ1-5	TRBV20-1	-	13	many	CSARAAGVEPQHF	TGCAGTGCTAGGGCGGCAGGGGTGGAGCCCCAGCATTTT
TRBJ1-1	TRBV6-2/TRBV6-3	-	13	-	CASSYWGGTEAFF	TGTGCCAGCAGTTACTGGGGAGGGACTGAAGCTTTCTTT
TRBJ2-1	TRBV20-1	TRBD2	14	-	CSANGGRSYNEQFF	TGCAGTGCCAACGGGGGGAGGTCCTACAATGAGCAGTTCTTC
TRBJ2-4	TRBV5-1	-	14	few	CASSPPGGNTIQYF	TGCGCCAGCAGCCCTCCTGGGGGGAACACCATTCAGTACTTC
TRBJ1-1	TRBV29-1	TRBD1	13	few	CSVGDRSNTEAFF	TGCAGCGTTGGGGACAGGTCGAACACTGAAGCTTTCTTT
TRBJ2-7	TRBV12-3/TRBV12-4	TRBD1	14	-	CASSTGQGLGEQYF	TGTGCCAGCAGTACGGGACAGGGACTGGGAGAGCAGTACTTC
TRBJ1-5	TRBV7-2	-	12	many	CASSLGSQPQHF	TGTGCCAGCAGCTTGGGGAGTCAGCCCCAGCATTTT
TRBJ2-1	TRBV27	-	13	few	CASSLLPSNEQFF	TGTGCCAGCAGTTTGTTACCAAGCAATGAGCAGTTCTTC
TRBJ2-2	TRBV7-9	-	12	-	CASSSDSGELFF	TGTGCCAGCAGCTCTGATTCAGGGGAGCTGTTTTTT
TRBJ2-6	TRBV6-1	-	16	few	CASRRNSVSGANVLTF	TGTGCCAGCAGACGCAATAGCGTCTCTGGGGCCAACGTCCTGACTTTC
TRBJ2-3	TRBV7-9	-	16	-	CASSLAAGSFTDTQYF	TGTGCCAGCAGCTTAGCCGCGGGGTCCTTCACAGATACGCAGTATTTT
TRBJ1-1	TRBV6-5	TRBD1	15	few	CASSYVDRGDTEAFF	TGTGCCAGCAGTTATGTCGACAGGGGTGACACTGAAGCTTTCTTT
TRBJ2-7	TRBV7-9	TRBD1	15	many	CASSSGQGVNYEQYF	TGTGCCAGCAGCTCGGGACAGGGGGTAAACTACGAGCAGTACTTC
TRBJ1-5	TRBV6-1	-	15	many	CASSDGEGGNQPQHF	TGTGCCAGCAGTGATGGGGAAGGGGGCAATCAGCCCCAGCATTTT
TRBJ2-3	TRBV24-1	-	15	few	CATESRVSHTDTQYF	TGTGCCACCGAAAGCAGAGTTTCGCACACAGATACGCAGTATTTT
TRBJ2-1	TRBV7-9	-	15	few	CASSLFDPTYNEQFF	TGTGCCAGCAGCTTATTTGACCCAACCTACAATGAGCAGTTCTTC
TRBJ2-3	TRBV2	-	15	-	CASTTGQGSTDTQYF	TGTGCCAGCACCACGGGTCAGGGGAGCACAGATACGCAGTATTTT
TRBJ2-2	TRBV7-9	TRBD2	17	many	CASSAALAGVNTGELFF	TGTGCCAGCAGCGCTGCTCTAGCGGGGGTGAACACCGGGGAGCTGTTTTTT
TRBJ2-5	TRBV4-1	-	12	few	CASSQEGETQYF	TGCGCCAGCAGCCAAGAAGGAGAGACCCAGTACTTC
TRBJ1-3	TRBV3-1	-	14	many	CASSHLTAGNTIYF	TGTGCCAGCAGCCACTTGACGGCTGGAAACACCATATATTTT
TRBJ1-1	TRBV5-1	-	13	-	CASREGRVTEAFF	TGCGCCAGCAGAGAGGGGAGGGTGACTGAAGCTTTCTTT
TRBJ1-2	TRBV4-1	TRBD1	15	-	CASSQDLRQGDGYTF	TGCGCCAGCAGCCAAGATCTTCGACAGGGGGACGGCTACACCTTC
TRBJ2-5	TRBV4-2	-	14	-	CASSQGERQETQYF	TGTGCCAGCAGCCAAGGGGAACGGCAAGAGACCCAGTACTTC
TRBJ1-2	TRBV3-1	TRBD1	16	-	CASSRLPQGVNYGYTF	TGTGCCAGCAGCCGACTCCCACAGGGGGTGAACTATGGCTACACCTTC
TRBJ1-3	TRBV6-5	-	13	many	CASSPFGGNTIYF	TGTGCCAGCAGTCCCTTCGGGGGAAACACCATATATTTT
TRBJ2-1	TRBV6-2/TRBV6-3	-	14	-	CASSPHVGKNEQFF	TGTGCCAGCAGCCCGCACGTGGGGAAAAATGAGCAGTTCTTC
TRBJ2-7	TRBV7-9	-	15	few	CASSPLGTLLFEQYF	TGTGCCAGCAGCCCCCTCGGGACACTACTTTTCGAGCAGTACTTC
TRBJ2-5	TRBV4-2	TRBD2	15	many	CASSQEGGGDETQYF	TGTGCCAGCAGCCAAGAAGGCGGGGGGGACGAGACCCAGTACTTC
TRBJ2-5	TRBV19	-	15	few	CASSIGGGRRETQYF	TGTGCCAGTAGTATAGGAGGGGGGCGACGAGAGACCCAGTACTTC
TRBJ2-1	TRBV5-1	TRBD2	15	many	CASSFGTSGHNEQFF	TGCGCCAGCAGCTTCGGGACTAGCGGACACAATGAGCAGTTCTTC
TRBJ1-1	TRBV7-9	TRBD1	12	many	CASSLGQGEAFF	TGTGCCAGCAGCCTTGGACAGGGTGAAGCTTTCTTT
TRBJ2-7	TRBV5-4	TRBD1	16	few	CASSKDRVDAGYEQYF	TGTGCCAGCTCGAAGGACAGGGTTGATGCGGGCTACGAGCAGTACTTC
TRBJ2-3	TRBV5-1	-	15	many	CASSPSGRSPDTQYF	TGCGCCAGCAGCCCGTCGGGGCGCAGTCCAGATACGCAGTATTTT
TRBJ1-1	TRBV7-9	-	14	-	CASSLVSLNTEAFF	TGTGCCAGCAGCTTAGTATCCTTGAACACTGAAGCTTTCTTT
TRBJ1-1	TRBV5-1	TRBD1	23	-	CASSLYPGSGTGGRIISRTEAFF	TGCGCCAGCAGCTTATATCCGGGATCCGGGACAGGGGGAAGGATTATCTCCAGGACTGAAGCTTTCTTT
TRBJ2-5	TRBV5-4	TRBD1	14	few	CASSGDSLQETQYF	TGTGCCAGCAGCGGGGACAGCCTTCAAGAGACCCAGTACTTC
TRBJ2-1	TRBV5-1	-	15	many	CASSLFSSSYNEQFF	TGCGCCAGCAGCTTGTTTTCGAGCTCCTACAATGAGCAGTTCTTC
TRBJ1-1	TRBV6-5	-	11	few	CASMRNTEAFF	TGTGCCAGCATGAGGAACACTGAAGCTTTCTTT
TRBJ1-2	TRBV19	TRBD1	17	-	CASSEQGPFSSNYGYTF	TGTGCCAGTAGTGAACAGGGGCCCTTTTCCTCTAACTATGGCTACACCTTC
TRBJ1-1	TRBV20-1	-	15	-	CSAKPGGRMNTEAFF	TGCAGTGCAAAGCCCGGGGGCCGCATGAACACTGAAGCTTTCTTT
TRBJ1-2	TRBV4-1	-	12	-	CAGSQDNYGYTF	TGCGCCGGCAGCCAAGATAACTATGGCTACACCTTC
TRBJ1-2	TRBV29-1	-	13	-	CSVGFSVNYGYTF	TGCTCGGTTGGGTTTTCGGTTAACTATGGCTACACCTTC
TRBJ2-2	TRBV7-9	TRBD2	15	-	CASSTGLAGTGELFF	TGTGCCAGCAGCACGGGACTAGCGGGAACCGGGGAGCTGTTTTTT
TRBJ2-1	TRBV6-2/TRBV6-3	-	14	many	CASSSLGVYNEQFF	TGTGCCAGCAGCTCTTTAGGGGTTTACAATGAGCAGTTCTTC
TRBJ1-4	TRBV11-2	-	13	-	CASRIDNNEKLFF	TGTGCCAGCAGAATCGACAATAATGAAAAACTGTTTTTT
TRBJ2-5	TRBV7-6	-	14	many	CASRRRMGQETQYF	TGTGCCAGCAGGAGGAGGATGGGGCAAGAGACCCAGTACTTC